What follows are 18 T cell receptor beta chains derived from one specimen sequenced in a study of T cells in Graves' hyperthyroidism and ophthalmopathy. Amplification of TCR beta CDR3 regions was performed using RNA transcripts as template. First-round RT-PCR targeting the TCR CDR3 was performed with the HTBI primer set. TCRdb ran MiXCR on the multiplex PCR reads and lists one entry per CDR3 protein. The repertoire has around 340,000 distinct CDR3 sequences, 15% to 20% of them found once; the top ten carry around 50%. Sequencing input: blood. These receptors were obtained from a woman between 50 and 59 years old with Graves' hyperthyroidism.

This clonotype was seen repeatedly, ten times or more. V and J are TRBV7-8 and TRBJ2-1, with 8 bases aligning to TRBD2. With V trimmed by 4 bases and J by 9 bases, 8 bases remained unmatched. CDR1 SGHVS and CDR2 FQNEAQ come from the germline V gene. The CDR3 is 14 residues long. The CDR3 is CASSSTSVGGEQFF. The CDR3 DNA follows: TGTGCCAGCAGCTCGACTAGCGTTGGGGGTGAGCAGTTCTTC.

This clonotype was seen repeatedly, ten times or more. The V gene is TRBV5-1, the J gene TRBJ1-2; 7 nucleotides match TRBD1. Trimming at V came to 2 bases and at J to 4 bases, leaving 8 bases not matched to a gene. The CDR3 contains 15 residues. CDR1 is SGHRS and CDR2 is YFSETQ in the germline V gene. CDR3 nucleotides: TGCGCCAGCAGCTTCGGCCGGGGACAGTCCTATGGCTACACCTTC. Amino acid sequence: CASSFGRGQSYGYTF.

This clonotype occurred many times. V usage is TRBV3-1 and J usage is TRBJ2-3; D unresolved. The CDR3 is made up of 17 amino acids. Germline CDR1 reads LGHDT; CDR2 reads YNNKEL (reference sequence). With 0 bases removed from V and 0 bases from J, the gap between germline ends came to 13 bases. The CDR3, as DNA: TGTGCCAGCAGCCAAGAAAAAGTCCTACCTAGCACAGATACGCAGTATTTT. Protein: CASSQEKVLPSTDTQYF.

This sequence joins TRBV19 and TRBJ2-7, with TRBD2 matching over 12 bases. The length of the CDR3 is 16 residues. Trimming cost V 5 bases and J 3 bases; bases outside gene matches: 8. Germline-derived CDR1 and CDR2 are LNHDA and SQIVND (reference sequence). DNA of the CDR3: TGTGCCAGTAGTCCGATCCTAGCGGGAGGGAACTACGAGCAGTACTTC. Translated: CASSPILAGGNYEQYF.

This clonotype turned up a few times. The chain links TRBV12-3 or TRBV12-4 to TRBJ2-2; 11 bases map to TRBD1. CDR3 length: 16 residues. The trim removed 6 bases at V and 4 bases at J, leaving 7 bases unmatched. CDR3 region: CASSPSDRGLTGELFF. The CDR3 DNA is TGTGCCAGCAGCCCCTCGGACAGGGGGCTCACCGGGGAGCTGTTTTTT.

This clonotype came up a few times. V gene TRBV5-1 combines with J gene TRBJ1-1, with TRBD1 matching 8 bases. There are 14 residues in the CDR3. Germline assignment: CDR1 SGHRS and CDR2 YFSETQ. V shed 4 bases and J 4 bases; nucleotides not matched to a gene: 6. CDR3 in DNA: TGCGCCAGCAGCATTACTACAGGGGGCACTGAAGCTTTCTTT. Protein sequence: CASSITTGGTEAFF. Together with reference TRBV5-1 and TRBJ1-1, the CDR3 gives the full variable domain: KAGVTQTPRYLIKTRGQQVTLSCSPISGHRSVSWYQQTPGQGLQFLFEYFSETQRNKGNFPGRFSGRQFSNSRSEMNVSTLELGDSALYLCASSITTGGTEAFFGQGTRLTVV.

This chain connects TRBV27 to TRBJ1-2; TRBD1 agrees at 7 bases. V shed 7 bases, J shed 8 bases, and the junction held 10 bases outside the gene matches. The CDR3 totals 13 residues. Germline V gene sequence: CDR1 MNHEY, CDR2 SMNVEV (reference sequence). The CDR3 protein is CASTDRGQKGYTF. DNA of the CDR3: TGTGCCAGCACCGACCGGGGACAGAAAGGCTACACCTTC.

This clonotype was seen at least ten times. The chain joins TRBV20-1 to TRBJ1-1, with TRBD1 identical over 9 bases. Germline trimming cut 3 bases from V and 2 bases from J; bases unmatched to any gene: 4. Germline V gene sequence: CDR1 DFQATT, CDR2 SNEGSKA (reference sequence). There are 14 residues in the CDR3. The CDR3 coding sequence is TGCAGTGCTAGCAACAGGGGGCTAAACACTGAAGCTTTCTTT. Translating it yields CSASNRGLNTEAFF.

This clonotype was detected ten times or more. V usage is TRBV4-2 and J usage is TRBJ2-7; 7 nucleotides align to TRBD1. Trimming took 5 bases from V and 0 from J; bases not matched to a gene: 4. The CDR3 covers 14 residues. Germline V gene data show CDR1 as LGHNA and CDR2 as YNFKEQ. CDR3 sequence: CASSKTGNSYEQYF. The CDR3 region has the DNA TGTGCCAGCAGCAAGACAGGGAACTCCTACGAGCAGTACTTC.

V and J are TRBV4-2 and TRBJ2-7; D perhaps matches TRBD1 (5 bases). Germline V gene sequence: CDR1 LGHNA, CDR2 YNFKEQ. V was cut by 0 bases and J by 2 bases, with 17 bases left in between. This CDR3 spans 17 amino acids. The CDR3 loop is CASSQDQGRQIPYEQYF. CDR3 sequence (DNA): TGTGCCAGCAGCCAAGATCAGGGAAGACAAATTCCCTACGAGCAGTACTTC.

The table lists this clonotype with a few counts. The J gene is TRBJ2-6, the V gene TRBV7-3; D unresolved. The germline V gene has CDR1 SGHTA and CDR2 FQGTGA. V was shortened by 5 bases and J by 2 bases, with 4 bases between the two germline ends. The CDR3 has 13 residues. The CDR3 region has the DNA TGTGCCAGCAGCGCCCCTGGGGCCAACGTCCTGACTTTC. Amino acid sequence: CASSAPGANVLTF.

This clonotype was detected ten times or more. This chain joins TRBV3-1 and TRBJ2-1; 12 positions match TRBD2. The length of the CDR3 is 15 residues. Germline V gene lookup returns CDR1 LGHDT and CDR2 YNNKEL (reference sequence). V trimming: 5 bases; J trimming: 7 bases; junction bases outside the gene matches: 6. This chain's CDR3 is CASSLTSGSNNEQFF. CDR3 bases: TGTGCCAGCAGCTTGACTAGCGGGAGTAATAATGAGCAGTTCTTC.

This clonotype was observed a few times. The chain is built from TRBV6-1 and TRBJ1-2; tentative D call: TRBD1 (6 bases). V was cut by 3 bases and J by 7 bases, with 15 bases left in between. The CDR3 extends over 14 amino acids. Germline CDR1 MNHNS, CDR2 SASEGT. The CDR3 region is CASSETGASAGYTF. The CDR3 DNA reads TGTGCCAGCAGTGAGACAGGAGCCTCGGCTGGCTACACCTTC.

With regard to this clonotype: A much larger clone lies a single base off, so this may be a read error. CDR3: CASSYSRIEISTDTQYF. The DNA for the CDR3 is TGTGCCAGCAGTTACTCGAGGATCGAGATTAGCACAGATACGCAGTATTTT. The chain joins TRBV6-2 or TRBV6-3 to TRBJ2-3, with unresolved D. This CDR3 comprises 17 residues. Deletions cut 0 bases from V and 0 bases from J, with 13 bases between. CDR1 is MNHEY, CDR2 SVGEGT, per germline.

The J gene is TRBJ2-3, the V gene TRBV20-1; D is uncertain. Trimming left V 3 bases short and J 2 bases short, with 15 bases between. The length of the CDR3 is 15 residues. The germline gives CDR1 DFQATT, CDR2 SNEGSKA (reference sequence). CDR3: CSASPRVPSTDTQYF. CDR3 DNA: TGCAGTGCTAGCCCTCGGGTCCCCTCCACAGATACGCAGTATTTT.

This clonotype was observed once. Relative to the germline gene, one junction end is altered; a read error may explain this. This chain connects TRBV5-1 to TRBJ2-2; 7 bases align to TRBD1. The CDR3 has 16 residues. CDR1 is SGHRS and CDR2 is YFSETQ in the germline V gene. The CDR3 DNA sequence: TGTGCCAGCAGCTTTCCGCAGGGGGTATTCACCGGGGAGCTGTTTTTT. Amino acid sequence: CASSFPQGVFTGELFF.

In this sample, this clonotype turned up many times. This chain connects TRBV12-3 or TRBV12-4 to TRBJ2-3, with 8 bases fitting TRBD1. The CDR3 extends over 13 amino acids. After removal of 6 bases from V and 7 bases from J, the junction contained 6 bases not matched to a gene. CDR3 sequence: CASRDRAGNTQYF. The CDR3 DNA follows: TGTGCCAGCAGGGACAGGGCCGGGAATACGCAGTATTTT.

A few counts support this clonotype. The chain combines TRBV6-6 with TRBJ1-1; D call uncertain. The CDR3 consists of 12 residues. The germline V and J ends were trimmed by 2 bases and 5 bases, with 6 bases remaining between them. The germline gives CDR1 MNHNY, CDR2 SVGAGI (reference sequence). In DNA form, the CDR3 reads TGTGCCAGCAGTTACAGTCGGACTGAAGCTTTCTTT. Protein product: CASSYSRTEAFF.